This TCR beta chain was sequenced during a study of blood T cell repertoires in COVID-19. Study in general: Sites in the United States, Italy and Spain provided acute and convalescent COVID-19 samples. PBMCs, B-cell-depleted T cells, or T cells provided the cDNA or gDNA that made up the material.

This clone was seen a few times. In the original analysis: Scientists estimated how many nucleated cells there were by amplifying reference gene primers. Clones were read by immunoSEQ multiplex PCR, and TCRdb kept only the in-frame ones, dropping some. V and J calls and clone size follow that table, whereas D and trimming were derived from the DNA. The table lists about 46,000 clones, approximately 80% of them singletons. With 0 bases clipped from V and 4 bases from J, the junction kept 7 bases outside the gene matches. The length of the CDR3 is 16 residues. From germline, CDR1 is LNHDA and CDR2 SQIVND (reference sequence).

The source of this sequence is a man between 60 and 75 years old with acute or convalescent COVID-19. This sequence joins TRBV19 and TRBJ1-2; TRBD1 aligns across 8 bases. Sequenced material: peripheral blood. The CDR3 DNA is TGTGCCAGTAGTATAGAGGCGGGACAGGCTAGCTATGGCTACACCTTC. As protein: CASSIEAGQASYGYTF.